A single sample gave rise to the 27 T cell receptor beta chains below, sequenced in a study of blood T cell repertoires in COVID-19. Method: immunoSEQ multiplex PCR; TCRdb's copy keeps in-frame clones and lacks some. The sample holds nearly 70,000 clones, around 84% seen once. Sequencing was performed on peripheral blood. The receptor source for this set is a woman of 80 years or more with acute or convalescent COVID-19.

The chain links TRBV6-5 to TRBJ2-7; TRBD2 matches at 8 bases. Losses at the gene ends were 6 bases for V and 5 bases for J; bases not matched to a gene: 6. The CDR3 has 13 residues. Germline lookup yields CDR1 MNHEY and CDR2 SVGAGI. CDR3 nucleotide sequence: TGTGCCAGCAGCCGGGGGGGGGCCCACGAGCAGTACTTC. This encodes CASSRGGAHEQYF.

The CDR3 loop is CASGSGIEQYF. DNA of the CDR3: TGTGCCAGCGGGTCAGGAATTGAGCAGTACTTC. The chain uses TRBV6-5 and TRBJ2-7; D unclear. V was cut by 8 bases and J by 7 bases, with 12 bases left in between. The CDR3 is 11 residues long. Germline lookup yields CDR1 MNHEY and CDR2 SVGAGI.

In its sample, this clone was seen once. The V call is TRBV7-9, the J call TRBJ2-7, with TRBD1 matching over 10 bases. CDR3 length: 14 residues. Germline V gene data show CDR1 as SEHNR and CDR2 as FQNEAQ (reference sequence). The V gene end was trimmed by 5 bases and the J gene end by 3 bases; junction bases not matched to a gene: 4. CDR3 loop: CASSPRTGGYEQYF. The CDR3 DNA reads as TGTGCCAGCAGCCCCCGGACAGGGGGCTACGAGCAGTACTTC. Full variable domain (rest looked up from reference TRBV7-9 and TRBJ2-7): DTGVSQNPRHKITKRGQNVTFRCDPISEHNRLYWYRQTLGQGPEFLTYFQNEAQLEKSRLLSDRFSAERPKGSFSTLEIQRTEQGDSAMYLCASSPRTGGYEQYFGPGTRLTVT.

This clone occurred once. The chain joins TRBV7-2 to TRBJ2-7, with 9 nucleotides matching TRBD2. CDR3 length: 14 residues. V lost 6 bases, J lost 5 bases, and 8 bases stayed unmatched. Germline CDR1 reads SGHTA; CDR2 reads FQGNSA. CDR3 in amino acids: CASSRPGLANEQYF. In DNA, the CDR3 is TGTGCCAGCAGTCGACCGGGACTAGCTAACGAGCAGTACTTC.

V usage is TRBV2 and J usage is TRBJ2-1, with TRBD2 identical over 10 bases. This CDR3 comprises 13 residues. CDR1 is SNHLY and CDR2 is FYNNEI in the germline V gene. The trim removed 6 bases at V and 10 bases at J, leaving 6 bases unmatched. This chain's CDR3 is CASRRLAGGEQFF. The CDR3 region has the DNA TGTGCCAGCAGAAGACTAGCGGGTGGGGAGCAGTTCTTC.

J is TRBJ2-5 and V is TRBV5-4; TRBD2 matches 9 bases. CDR3 length: 16 amino acids. Germline trimming cut 2 bases from V and 1 base from J; bases unmatched to any gene: 6. The germline CDR1 and CDR2 sequences are SGHNT and YYREEE (reference sequence). In DNA, the CDR3 is TGTGCCAGCAGCTTCAAAATAGCGGGGGTCCAAGAGACCCAGTACTTC. Protein product: CASSFKIAGVQETQYF.

V usage is TRBV7-2 and J usage is TRBJ2-1, with D unclear. The CDR3 is 14 amino acids. Germline V gene lookup returns CDR1 SGHTA and CDR2 FQGNSA. V lost 1 base, J lost 4 bases, and 8 bases lay in between. The CDR3 loop is CASSLVRGYNEQFF. In DNA, the CDR3 is TGTGCCAGCAGCTTAGTCAGAGGATACAATGAGCAGTTCTTC.

The gene calls are TRBV19 and TRBJ1-1, with TRBD1 matching 7 bases. J gave up 4 bases and V 9 bases, and 11 bases lay outside the gene matches. Germline V CDR1 and CDR2: LNHDA, SQIVND (reference sequence). This CDR3 comprises 14 residues. CDR3 sequence (DNA): TGTGCCAGCCGGGACAGAGGGTTGAGCACTGAAGCTTTCTTT. Translation: CASRDRGLSTEAFF.

This rearrangement joins TRBV7-9 to TRBJ2-5; a weak D match, TRBD1 (6 bases). V was trimmed by 0 bases and J by 5 bases, leaving 7 bases between them. This CDR3 comprises 13 residues. Germline CDR1 is SEHNR and CDR2 is FQNEAQ (reference sequence). The CDR3 spells CASSLAQGETQYF. CDR3 bases: TGTGCCAGCAGCTTAGCGCAGGGGGAGACCCAGTACTTC.

The rearrangement uses TRBV18 and TRBJ1-1; 8 positions agree with TRBD1. The germline CDR1 and CDR2 sequences are KGHSH and LQKENI. V lost 3 bases to trimming and J lost 6 bases; unmatched junction nucleotides: 6. CDR3 size: 14 residues. CDR3 loop: CASSPQGASPEAFF. The CDR3 DNA is TGTGCCAGCTCACCGCAGGGGGCGAGCCCTGAAGCTTTCTTT.

The chain uses TRBV5-1 and TRBJ2-5; weak D call: TRBD1 (7 bases). The V gene's germline CDR1 is SGHRS and CDR2 YFSETQ. The germline V and J ends were trimmed by 0 bases and 5 bases, with 14 bases remaining between them. The CDR3 contains 15 residues. CDR3 DNA sequence: TGCGCCAGCAGCTTGGACAGGGGAGGCGTTGAGACCCAGTACTTC. Amino acids: CASSLDRGGVETQYF.

V gene TRBV5-1 combines with J gene TRBJ2-7, with 9 bases that match TRBD1. This CDR3 spans 15 amino acids. The J segment lost 4 bases and the V segment lost 2 bases, leaving 7 bases of the junction unmatched. The germline V gene has CDR1 SGHRS and CDR2 YFSETQ. In nucleotides, the CDR3 is TGCGCCAGCAGCTTCACAGGGGGCGCGCAGTACGAGCAGTACTTC. As protein: CASSFTGGAQYEQYF. Filled out from reference TRBV5-1 and TRBJ2-7, the complete variable domain reads KAGVTQTPRYLIKTRGQQVTLSCSPISGHRSVSWYQQTPGQGLQFLFEYFSETQRNKGNFPGRFSGRQFSNSRSEMNVSTLELGDSALYLCASSFTGGAQYEQYFGPGTRLTVT.

This chain joins TRBV11-2 and TRBJ2-1; a weak D match, TRBD2 (6 bases). The CDR3 runs 16 residues. V was shortened by 4 bases and J by 0 bases, with 13 bases between the two germline ends. Germline CDR1 SGHAT, CDR2 FQNNGV. The CDR3 is CASSSNGGDSYNEQFF. The CDR3 coding sequence is TGTGCCAGCAGCTCGAACGGGGGTGACTCCTACAATGAGCAGTTCTTC.

CDR3 amino acids: CSTQVDSNQPQHF. CDR3 DNA: TGCAGCACCCAGGTGGATAGCAATCAGCCCCAGCATTTT. This rearrangement joins TRBV29-1 to TRBJ1-5; the D is unclear. The CDR3 is 13 residues long. Trimming pared 8 bases from V and 0 bases from J, leaving 11 bases between. Germline CDR1 reads SQVTM; CDR2 reads ANQGSEA.

The V call is TRBV12-3 or TRBV12-4, the J call TRBJ2-2; no firm D call. V shed 3 bases and J shed 7 bases, with 6 bases lying between them. The CDR3 is 12 residues long. The CDR3 DNA is TGTGCCAGCAGTTTGTTCTACGGGGAGCTGTTTTTT. Translated, it gives CASSLFYGELFF.

This clone was seen a few times. This sequence joins TRBV18 and TRBJ2-1, with 12 positions matching TRBD2. The CDR3 totals 16 residues. In germline, CDR1 is KGHSH, CDR2 LQKENI. J was trimmed by 7 bases and V by 6 bases; bases with no gene match: 10. In DNA, the CDR3 is TGTGCCAGCTCCGACCAAACTAGCGGGGGGCGGAATGAGCAGTTCTTC. The encoded protein is CASSDQTSGGRNEQFF.

J is TRBJ2-1 and V is TRBV19; 7 bases are shared with TRBD2. Germline assignment: CDR1 LNHDA and CDR2 SQIVND (reference sequence). CDR3 size: 15 residues. V trimming: 3 bases; J trimming: 3 bases; junction bases outside the gene matches: 5. The CDR3 is CASSISSGVYNEQFF. The CDR3 DNA follows: TGTGCCAGTAGTATTTCAAGCGGGGTCTACAATGAGCAGTTCTTC.

The V call is TRBV24-1, the J call TRBJ1-3; D remains unclear. There are 17 residues in the CDR3. Germline CDR1 is KGHDR and CDR2 is SFDVKD. V lost 2 bases, J lost 5 bases, and 18 bases lay in between. The CDR3 loop reads CATSDSTAQVPRNTIYF. In nucleotides, the CDR3 is TGTGCCACCAGTGATTCTACGGCTCAGGTCCCCAGAAACACCATATATTTT.

This clone showed up just a few times. The V gene is TRBV10-1, the J gene TRBJ1-1; D is uncertain. V dropped 0 bases and J dropped 3 bases, with 11 bases sitting between them. CDR1 is WNHNN and CDR2 is SYGVQD in the germline V gene (reference sequence). CDR3 length equals 15 residues. CDR3 DNA sequence: TGCGCCAGCAGTGAGTCCGGAGACGGCTACACTGAAGCTTTCTTT. Encoded protein: CASSESGDGYTEAFF.

J is TRBJ1-1 and V is TRBV21-1; the tabulated D call, TRBD1, remains unverified against the DNA. TRBV21-1 is a recognized pseudogene. This CDR3 is built from 14 residues. CDR3 in amino acids: CASSSLQGCTEAFF. The CDR3 nucleotides are TGTGCCAGCAGCAGTTTACAGGGCTGCACTGAAGCTTTCTTT.

The chain links TRBV7-3 to TRBJ2-7; D possibly corresponds to TRBD1 (5 bases). The CDR3 is 14 residues long. Looked up from germline, CDR1 is SGHTA and CDR2 is FQGTGA. The V and J ends lost 5 bases and 4 bases respectively, with 15 bases between them. CDR3 DNA: TGTGCCAGCAGCCCTGTCAGGGTCGTGTACGAGCAGTACTTC. Residues: CASSPVRVVYEQYF.

The chain's CDR3 is CASKPGSNNSPLHF. The CDR3 region has the DNA TGTGCCAGCAAGCCGGGGTCGAATAATTCACCCCTCCACTTT. The chain employs TRBV2 and TRBJ1-6; D remains unclear. Trimming cost V 7 bases and J 5 bases, with 12 bases left between them. The CDR3 covers 14 residues. The germline V gene has CDR1 SNHLY and CDR2 FYNNEI.

This rearrangement joins TRBV30 to TRBJ1-2; no firm D call. Trimming took off 4 bases at V and 8 bases at J, with 14 bases between the two ends. This CDR3 is 12 amino acids long. Germline CDR1 is GTSNPN and CDR2 is SVGIG (reference sequence). CDR3 sequence reads: CAWMAAYEGYTF. The CDR3, as DNA: TGTGCCTGGATGGCGGCGTACGAAGGCTACACCTTC.

V is TRBV14 and J is TRBJ1-1; TRBD1 agrees at 8 bases. V was clipped by 5 bases and J by 11 bases; unmatched bases: 13. Germline V CDR1 and CDR2: SGHDN, FVKESK. The CDR3 sequence is 14 residues long. This chain's CDR3 is CASSGDMDRAVAFF. In nucleotides, the CDR3 is TGTGCCAGCAGCGGAGATATGGACAGGGCGGTTGCTTTCTTT.

The rearrangement uses TRBV19 and TRBJ2-5, with a weak D call TRBD2 (5 bases). Germline-derived CDR1 and CDR2 are LNHDA and SQIVND (reference sequence). The CDR3 length is 13 residues. Between the trimmed V and J ends, which lost 9 bases and 7 bases, there was a span of 18 bases. The CDR3 bases are TGTGCCAGCTCGGAACCTGAGGGAAGGACCCAGTACTTC. Its protein is CASSEPEGRTQYF.

This clone occurred a few times. The J gene is TRBJ1-5, the V gene TRBV30; maybe TRBD1 (5 bases). Trimming removed 5 bases at V and 2 bases at J, with 16 bases between. Germline V gene data show CDR1 as GTSNPN and CDR2 as SVGIG (reference sequence). CDR3 length: 15 amino acids. CDR3 bases: TGTGCCTGGTCTCAGGGTGTCGGGCGCAATCAGCCCCAGCATTTT. Translation: CAWSQGVGRNQPQHF.

The chain employs TRBV10-2 and TRBJ2-5; 8 bases line up with TRBD2. V dropped 8 bases and J dropped 3; count of bases not matched to a gene: 5. The CDR3 is made up of 13 amino acids. Germline V gene sequence: CDR1 WSHSY, CDR2 SAAADI. In DNA form, the CDR3 reads TGCGCCAGCGGTACTAGCGGCAAAGAGACCCAGTACTTC. Translating gives CASGTSGKETQYF.